This TCR beta chain derives from a study of cytomegalovirus exposure and HLA in healthy donors. CDR1 is MDHEN, CDR2 SYDVKM, per germline. The CDR3 sequence is 11 residues long. Note on this clone: At one end, the junction sequence differs from germline, possibly due to a read error.

The PCR employed 60 Vbeta primers together with 13 Jbeta primers. Libraries were prepared by immunoSEQ multiplex PCR; TCRdb keeps only in-frame clonotypes and omits some of them. The sample includes roughly 200,000 clones, roughly 85% of them seen just once. Sequenced input: PBMCs. J is TRBJ1-1 and V is TRBV28, with a tentative D call TRBD1 (5 bases). The receptor's source is a middle-aged woman in good health and CMV-seronegative. Here the CDR3 reads CASSPKGRPVF. The CDR3 region has the DNA TGTGCCAGCAGTCCAAAGGGGAGGCCGGTATTT.